A selection of T cell receptor beta chains follows, all from one sample in a study of cytomegalovirus exposure and HLA in healthy donors. Sequencing was performed with immunoSEQ multiplex PCR; in TCRdb, only in-frame clones are kept and a portion is missing. Here the sample spans approximately 97,000 clones, about 94% being singletons. The sample comprised PBMCs. Source of these receptors: a woman in her late teens or twenties in good health and CMV-seronegative. The conserved cysteine and the conserved F or W are not part of the CDR3 here.

v_gene	j_gene	CDR3aa
TRBV5-4	TRBJ2-5	ASSLERGQETQY
TRBV4-1	TRBJ2-2	ASSRDWTGELF
TRBV4-1	TRBJ1-5	ASSQSSDAAIYGNQPQH
TRBV7-3	TRBJ2-3	ASSPRGDTTDTQY
TRBV7-9	TRBJ1-1	ASGRGDSDTEAF
TRBV7-8	TRBJ1-1	ASSLRTGSEAF
TRBV5-1	TRBJ2-1	ASSLQEGYNEQF
TRBV2	TRBJ2-1	ASSDYRGSRNEQF
TRBV6-4	TRBJ2-2	ASKPAGGRSGELF
TRBV6-1	TRBJ2-7	ASRVGFSSGYEQY
TRBV18	TRBJ2-2	ASSQQGARTGELF
TRBV13	TRBJ2-4	ASSPSGGLAKNIQY
TRBV7-2	TRBJ1-4	ASSSNFEKLF
TRBV4-1	TRBJ1-1	ASSQAPGDSNTEAF
TRBV19	TRBJ1-3	ASSQQGISGNTIY
TRBV4-1	TRBJ2-1	ASSRGSPESSYNEQF